The TCR beta chain described here comes from a study of PD-1 blockade in mismatch repair-deficient tumors. CDR3 size: 15 residues. Trimming at V came to 4 bases and at J to 4 bases, leaving 6 bases not matched to a gene. Germline V gene lookup returns CDR1 GTSNPN and CDR2 SVGIG (reference sequence). PCR or immunohistochemistry showed mismatch repair deficiency in every enrolled patient. The TCR-sequenced patients were a few responders to pembrolizumab. Overall study findings and caveats: Rapid post-treatment expansion, then contraction, generally preceding radiologic response, marked tumor-resident clones.

TCRdb's copy holds only in-frame clones and misses some; the assay was immunoSEQ multiplex PCR. The data show about 110,000 clones, with about 74% seen just once and less than 5.5% held by the top ten. Note on this clone: What it binds is unknown.

This sequence joins TRBV30 and TRBJ2-1; TRBD2 matches at 11 bases. The receptor's source is an adult with mismatch repair-deficient cancer. Sequenced material: peripheral blood, taken roughly 60 weeks after starting pembrolizumab. The CDR3 spells CAWTPGTSGYNEQFF. The CDR3 coding sequence is TGTGCCTGGACCCCCGGGACTAGCGGATACAATGAGCAGTTCTTC.